The 32 T cell receptor beta chains reported below all come from one sample, sequenced in a study of T-cell reconstitution after alpha-beta-depleted transplantation in children. Preparing the TCRbeta library involved the use of unique molecular identifiers. TCRdb redid the calling of the PCR reads with MiXCR, one entry per CDR3 protein. Among 700,000 to 850,000 distinct CDR3 sequences listed, approximately 15% were seen once. The input for sequencing was PBMCs, mostly from graft donor cells, taken 360 days after TCRalphabeta/CD19-depleted stem cell transplant. The receptors were sampled from a male patient younger than 18 who had a stem cell transplant for acute lymphoblastic leukemia, so the T cells may come from the graft donor.

The rearrangement links TRBV2 to TRBJ2-3, with D maybe TRBD2 (7 bases). This CDR3 is built from 15 residues. The germline gives CDR1 SNHLY, CDR2 FYNNEI. The V end lost 4 bases, the J end lost 4 bases, and 15 bases lay between the germline ends. CDR3 protein: CASSVGGRSPDTQYF. For the CDR3, the DNA is TGTGCCAGCAGTGTGGGGGGGCGATCCCCAGATACGCAGTATTTT.

The chain uses TRBV7-6 and TRBJ2-7, with 9 bases that match TRBD1. This CDR3 is 14 amino acids long. After removal of 5 bases from V and 4 bases from J, the junction contained 6 bases not matched to a gene. Per germline, CDR1 SGHVS and CDR2 FNYEAQ. The CDR3 loop is CASSERGQGYEQYF. CDR3 in DNA: TGTGCCAGCAGCGAGAGGGGACAGGGATACGAGCAGTACTTC.

This clonotype was counted ten times or more. CDR3 in DNA: TGTGCCAGCATCCCACCCAGCGGAGAGCAGTTCTTC. Translated, it gives CASIPPSGEQFF. The chain recombines TRBV12-3 or TRBV12-4 with TRBJ2-1, with D possibly TRBD2 on 5 matching bases. CDR3 length: 12 residues. V lost 7 bases and J lost 10, with 14 bases in between.

This chain uses TRBV27 with TRBJ1-2, with TRBD1 matching 10 bases. The CDR3 has 15 residues. The junction had 8 bases not matched to a gene; V was cut back by 6 bases and J by 4 bases. Per germline, CDR1 MNHEY and CDR2 SMNVEV (reference sequence). The CDR3 protein is CASRTGGYRSYGYTF. CDR3 in DNA: TGTGCCAGCAGGACAGGGGGCTATAGAAGCTATGGCTACACCTTC.

The chain couples TRBV4-1 to TRBJ1-2; tentatively, D is TRBD1 (5 bases). The V gene lost 0 bases and the J gene lost 6 bases, with 20 bases spanning the gap. The CDR3 consists of 17 residues. Germline-derived CDR1 and CDR2 are MGHRA and YSYEKL. The CDR3 region is CASSQDISWQGGNGYTF. CDR3 in DNA: TGCGCCAGCAGCCAAGATATCTCTTGGCAGGGAGGTAATGGCTACACCTTC.

This clonotype was counted once. CDR3 in amino acids: CASSLIGSSLETQYF. The CDR3 DNA reads TGCGCCAGCAGCTTGATAGGATCCAGTCTGGAGACCCAGTACTTC. The chain joins TRBV5-1 to TRBJ2-5; no firm D call. Deletions cut 1 base from V and 5 bases from J, with 15 bases between. Germline V CDR1 and CDR2: SGHRS, YFSETQ. CDR3 size: 15 residues.

The gene calls are TRBV7-7 and TRBJ2-3; D gene ambiguous. This CDR3 is 14 amino acids long. Germline-derived CDR1 and CDR2 are SSHAT and FNYEAQ (reference sequence). Trimming stripped 5 bases from V and 0 bases from J, with 9 bases between. Here the CDR3 reads CASSTQPSTDTQYF. In DNA form, the CDR3 reads TGTGCCAGCAGCACCCAGCCTAGCACAGATACGCAGTATTTT.

V and J are TRBV10-3 and TRBJ2-3; possibly TRBD2 for D (5 bases). CDR3 length equals 16 residues. CDR1 is ENHRY, CDR2 SYGVKD, per germline. V gave up 1 base and J gave up 5 bases, with 16 bases separating them. The CDR3 loop is CAISEFKRIRIDTQYF. The DNA for the CDR3 is TGTGCCATCAGTGAGTTTAAGCGGATTCGCATAGATACGCAGTATTTT.

The chain links TRBV3-1 to TRBJ1-6; the match to TRBD1 covers 7 bases. V gave up 2 bases and J gave up 6 bases; unmatched junction bases: 1. Germline CDR1 reads LGHDT; CDR2 reads YNNKEL (reference sequence). The CDR3 has 14 residues. Here the CDR3 DNA reads TGTGCCAGCAGCCAAACAGGGGTTAATTCACCCCTCCACTTT. It codes for CASSQTGVNSPLHF.

The CDR3 protein is CASSLPGQGAREETQYF. The DNA for the CDR3 is TGCGCCAGCAGCTTACCGGGACAGGGGGCGAGGGAAGAGACCCAGTACTTC. The rearrangement links TRBV5-1 to TRBJ2-5; the match to TRBD1 covers 12 bases. The CDR3 has 17 residues. V lost 2 bases, J lost 3 bases, and 8 bases stayed unmatched. Germline CDR1 and CDR2: SGHRS and YFSETQ. The full variable domain, completed using reference TRBV5-1 and TRBJ2-5, is KAGVTQTPRYLIKTRGQQVTLSCSPISGHRSVSWYQQTPGQGLQFLFEYFSETQRNKGNFPGRFSGRQFSNSRSEMNVSTLELGDSALYLCASSLPGQGAREETQYFGPGTRLLVL.

The chain links TRBV5-1 to TRBJ1-2; tentatively, D is TRBD1 (6 bases). CDR1 SGHRS and CDR2 YFSETQ come from the germline V gene. The CDR3 has 15 residues. Trimming shortened V by 4 bases and J by 1 base, and 14 bases separated the two germline ends. The CDR3 reads CASSPEGVLNYGYTF. Here the CDR3 DNA reads TGCGCCAGCAGCCCCGAGGGGGTACTTAACTATGGCTACACCTTC.

This clonotype was picked up a small number of times. The chain uses TRBV7-9 and TRBJ2-1; 7 bases line up with TRBD2. V lost 5 bases, J lost 4 bases, and 8 bases stayed unmatched. Germline CDR1 reads SEHNR; CDR2 reads FQNEAQ (reference sequence). The CDR3 runs 15 residues. CDR3 nucleotides: TGTGCCAGCAGCGCGCAGCGGGACCCTTACAATGAGCAGTTCTTC. Translated: CASSAQRDPYNEQFF.

As concerns this clonotype: This clone may be a read error of a much larger clone one base away. The V and J genes are TRBV12-3 or TRBV12-4 and TRBJ2-5, with 12 bases lining up with TRBD2. The CDR3 has 14 residues. Unmatched junction bases numbered 6, after V lost 8 bases and J lost 5 bases. The CDR3 loop is CASQLAGGGETQYF. The CDR3, as DNA: TGTGCCAGCCAACTAGCGGGAGGTGGTGAGACCCAGTACTTC.

This clonotype was recorded many times. This sequence joins TRBV29-1 and TRBJ2-7; D remains ambiguous. V was shortened by 2 bases and J by 4 bases, with 6 bases between the two germline ends. The germline gives CDR1 SQVTM, CDR2 ANQGSEA. The CDR3 is 11 residues long. The DNA for the CDR3 is TGCAGCGTTGAAAGCAGGTACGAGCAGTACTTC. This encodes CSVESRYEQYF.

The V gene is TRBV7-9, the J gene TRBJ2-1, with a possible D match to TRBD2 (5 bases). Germline loops: CDR1 SEHNR, CDR2 FQNEAQ (reference sequence). V was trimmed by 3 bases and J by 0 bases, leaving 9 bases between them. This CDR3 is built from 15 residues. CDR3 sequence reads: CASSFTAGSYNEQFF. Written as DNA, the CDR3 is TGTGCCAGCAGCTTCACGGCGGGCTCCTACAATGAGCAGTTCTTC.

This clonotype turned up a few times. The chain uses TRBV7-2 and TRBJ2-7; either TRBD1 or TRBD2 may fit D (5 bases each). This CDR3 has 14 amino acids. V lost 1 base and J 11 bases, leaving 18 bases between the germline ends. The germline V gene has CDR1 SGHTA and CDR2 FQGNSA. The CDR3 region is CASSLVRDLGEKYF. The CDR3 region has the DNA TGTGCCAGCAGCTTAGTTAGGGACCTAGGAGAGAAGTACTTC.

The chain joins TRBV27 to TRBJ2-3, with D perhaps TRBD2 (6 bases). The V end lost 6 bases, the J end lost 1 base, and 20 bases lay between the germline ends. The CDR3 has 17 amino acids. The V gene's germline CDR1 is MNHEY and CDR2 SMNVEV (reference sequence). This CDR3 is CASSNVGTSTRTDTQYF. The CDR3 DNA sequence: TGTGCCAGCAGCAACGTCGGGACTTCCACCCGCACAGATACGCAGTATTTT.

The table lists this clonotype with a few counts. The chain couples TRBV5-6 to TRBJ1-1; D uncertain. V dropped 1 base and J dropped 3 bases, with 7 bases sitting between them. There are 13 residues in the CDR3. Per the germline V gene, CDR1 is SGHDT and CDR2 is YYEEEE. In DNA, the CDR3 is TGTGCCAGCAGCTTGAGAGGTCACACTGAAGCTTTCTTT. Translation gives CASSLRGHTEAFF.

This clonotype has only a few counts. The chain couples TRBV4-1 to TRBJ2-1; 8 bases fit TRBD2. The CDR3 is 14 residues long. V shed 4 bases, J shed 8 bases, and the junction held 7 bases outside the gene matches. Germline V gene lookup returns CDR1 MGHRA and CDR2 YSYEKL. The chain's CDR3 is CASSLPGGRYEQFF. CDR3 sequence (DNA): TGCGCCAGCAGCCTCCCGGGAGGGAGGTATGAGCAGTTCTTC.

V usage is TRBV12-3 or TRBV12-4 and J usage is TRBJ1-1, with 9 positions matching TRBD1. The CDR3 runs to 15 residues. V lost 4 bases, J lost 4 bases, and 7 bases stayed unmatched. The CDR3: CASSSKDRGGTEAFF. The CDR3 DNA reads as TGTGCCAGCAGTTCTAAGGACAGGGGTGGCACTGAAGCTTTCTTT.

This clonotype was detected many times. This chain connects TRBV9 to TRBJ2-4; D tentatively fits TRBD1 or TRBD2 (5 bases each). Germline V gene data show CDR1 as SGDLS and CDR2 as YYNGEE. The CDR3 totals 15 residues. The germline V and J ends were trimmed by 0 bases and 9 bases, with 16 bases remaining between them. The CDR3 region has the DNA TGTGCCAGCAGCGTAGATTGGGGACCATCTGGCATTCAGTACTTC. It codes for CASSVDWGPSGIQYF.

This clonotype was detected a few times. The chain is built from TRBV5-1 and TRBJ2-7, with D perhaps being TRBD1 or TRBD2 (5 bases each). Germline V gene lookup returns CDR1 SGHRS and CDR2 YFSETQ. The CDR3 is 14 amino acids. Trimming took off 3 bases at V and 5 bases at J, with 15 bases between the two ends. CDR3 DNA: TGCGCCAGCAGCTCCTGGGGCGGGCCGGACGAGCAGTACTTC. Its translation is CASSSWGGPDEQYF.

This clonotype was seen a handful of times. The chain couples TRBV4-1 to TRBJ2-7; 15 bases align to TRBD2. The CDR3 extends over 20 amino acids. Germline CDR1 reads MGHRA; CDR2 reads YSYEKL. Trimming took 4 bases from V and 2 from J; bases not matched to a gene: 15. The CDR3 spells CASSRHQPGLAGGGTYEQYF. The CDR3 DNA sequence: TGCGCCAGCAGCCGACATCAGCCGGGACTAGCGGGAGGTGGCACCTACGAGCAGTACTTC.

The gene calls are TRBV9 and TRBJ2-1; 9 nucleotides line up with TRBD2. The CDR3 runs 14 residues. The V segment lost 2 bases and the J segment 9 bases; nucleotides outside the gene matches: 6. The V gene's germline CDR1 is SGDLS and CDR2 YYNGEE. The CDR3 reads CASSVVSGSTEQFF. Written as DNA, the CDR3 is TGTGCCAGCAGCGTTGTTAGCGGGAGCACTGAGCAGTTCTTC.

This clonotype appeared a few times. V gene TRBV10-2 combines with J gene TRBJ2-7, with 11 bases that match TRBD1. V dropped 4 bases and J dropped 3; count of bases not matched to a gene: 5. The CDR3 sequence is 15 residues long. Per the germline V gene, CDR1 is WSHSY and CDR2 is SAAADI. The CDR3 bases are TGCGCCAGCAGTGGGCCGGGACAGGGGGTCTACGAGCAGTACTTC. Protein sequence: CASSGPGQGVYEQYF.

The chain joins TRBV15 to TRBJ2-7; 10 nucleotides agree with TRBD2. CDR3 length: 14 amino acids. V dropped 6 bases and J dropped 4; count of bases not matched to a gene: 6. Germline CDR1 LNHNV, CDR2 YYDKDF (reference sequence). As DNA, the CDR3 is TGTGCCACCAGACCCGGACTAGCGGTTTACGAGCAGTACTTC. Encoded protein: CATRPGLAVYEQYF.

The J gene is TRBJ1-2, the V gene TRBV5-5; 9 bases agree with TRBD1. Trimming at V came to 4 bases and at J to 8 bases, leaving 12 bases not matched to a gene. Germline lookup yields CDR1 SGHKS and CDR2 YYEKEE (reference sequence). This CDR3 spans 15 amino acids. The CDR3 bases are TGTGCCAGCAGCCATTGGACAGGGGACACCTCAGGCTACACCTTC. As protein: CASSHWTGDTSGYTF.

In this sample, this clonotype turned up a few times. This chain joins TRBV2 and TRBJ2-2; D may be TRBD2 (5 bases). The CDR3 runs 16 residues. The germline V gene encodes CDR1 SNHLY and CDR2 FYNNEI. V lost 8 bases, J lost 0 bases, and 16 bases lay in between. The CDR3 DNA is TGTGCCAGCGTGGACGCAGGACTCGCGAACACCGGGGAGCTGTTTTTT. Protein product: CASVDAGLANTGELFF.

This clonotype came up a few times. The V gene is TRBV18, the J gene TRBJ1-1, with TRBD1 identical over 9 bases. CDR3 length equals 17 residues. The J segment lost 0 bases and the V segment lost 7 bases, leaving 12 bases of the junction unmatched. Per the germline V gene, CDR1 is KGHSH and CDR2 is LQKENI. Written as DNA, the CDR3 is TGTGCCAGCTATCGGGACAGGGCCAAAAGTATGAACACTGAAGCTTTCTTT. Protein sequence: CASYRDRAKSMNTEAFF.

This clonotype came up a few times. The V and J genes are TRBV3-1 and TRBJ2-7, with D tentatively TRBD2 (7 bases). Germline loops: CDR1 LGHDT, CDR2 YNNKEL (reference sequence). V gave up 2 bases and J gave up 4 bases, with 12 bases separating them. CDR3 length equals 14 residues. CDR3 loop: CASSQRGGIYEQYF. CDR3 DNA: TGTGCCAGCAGCCAAAGGGGGGGGATTTACGAGCAGTACTTC.

V gene TRBV5-1 combines with J gene TRBJ2-5; D perhaps matches TRBD1 (6 bases). CDR1 is SGHRS, CDR2 YFSETQ, per germline. V was pared by 2 bases and J by 1 base, with 15 bases between. The CDR3 is 16 residues long. The CDR3 spells CASSLGGFLRQETQYF. DNA for the CDR3: TGCGCCAGCAGCTTAGGGGGTTTCCTGCGCCAAGAGACCCAGTACTTC.

This clonotype has more than one count but fewer than ten. V and J are TRBV12-3 or TRBV12-4 and TRBJ2-1; TRBD2 aligns across 13 bases. Trimming took 1 base from V and 8 from J; bases not matched to a gene: 8. The CDR3 is 17 amino acids. In DNA form, the CDR3 reads TGTGCCAGCAGTTTAGGGGGACTAGCGGGAAGGGATCATGAGCAGTTCTTC. Protein product: CASSLGGLAGRDHEQFF.